This TCR beta chain was recovered during a study of blood T cell repertoires in COVID-19. Whole-study context: Samples taken during acute and convalescent COVID-19 were collected in the United States, Italy and Spain.

The CDR3 extends over 14 amino acids. Trimming pared 4 bases from V and 0 bases from J, leaving 10 bases between. Germline CDR1 and CDR2: SNHLY and FYNNEI. Original processing notes: Reference gene primer amplification gave estimated nucleated cell counts. Produced via immunoSEQ multiplex PCR; TCRdb's table is partial and in-frame only. V, J and clone size reflect that table, while D and trimming were determined from the DNA. The table records fewer than 250,000 clones, less than 80% of them present only once. This chain joins TRBV2 and TRBJ2-7; possible D gene TRBD1, 6 bases. The sample was peripheral blood. The TCR sequence derives from a woman in her forties or fifties with acute or convalescent COVID-19. CDR3 region: CASSVDRSSYEQYF. DNA for the CDR3: TGTGCCAGCAGTGTAGACAGGAGCTCCTACGAGCAGTACTTC.